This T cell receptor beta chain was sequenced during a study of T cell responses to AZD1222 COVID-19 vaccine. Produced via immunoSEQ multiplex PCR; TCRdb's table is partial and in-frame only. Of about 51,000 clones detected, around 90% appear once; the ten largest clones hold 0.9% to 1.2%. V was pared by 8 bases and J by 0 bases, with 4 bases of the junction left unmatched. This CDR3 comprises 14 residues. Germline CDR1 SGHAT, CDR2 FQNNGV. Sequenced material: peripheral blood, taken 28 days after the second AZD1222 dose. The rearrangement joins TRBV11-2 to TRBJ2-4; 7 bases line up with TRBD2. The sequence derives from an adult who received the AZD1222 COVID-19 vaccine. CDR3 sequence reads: CASGGVLAKNIQYF. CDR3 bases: TGTGCCAGCGGGGGGGTACTAGCCAAAAACATTCAGTACTTC.